These T cell receptor beta chains were read from a single sample in a study of CD8 T cells in ankylosing spondylitis. TCRdb recomputed calls from the 5' RACE reads with MiXCR, one row per CDR3 protein. The data contain around 450,000 distinct CDR3 sequences, 25% to 30% of them singletons. Sequenced material: blood, either unsorted or a sorted T cell fraction (not recorded which). The receptors come from a male donor with ankylosing spondylitis. The CDR3 runs from the conserved cysteine through the conserved F or W.

j_call	v_call	cdr3_length	cdr3_aa
TRBJ1-2	TRBV7-2	16	CASSRTPGQGIDGYTF
TRBJ1-5	TRBV5-4	14	CASSRQGHDQPQHF
TRBJ1-2	TRBV15	13	CATSPGGWDGYTF
TRBJ1-6	TRBV6-5	15	CASSYGLGIGSPLHF
TRBJ2-7	TRBV18	15	CASSPPPAGAYEQYF
TRBJ1-5	TRBV20-1	14	CSAIRQVSNQPQHF
TRBJ2-5	TRBV7-9	16	CASKFVVSGEMETQYF
TRBJ1-4	TRBV11-2	17	CASSLVGGGATNEKLFF
TRBJ2-5	TRBV12-3/TRBV12-4	13	CASSRQDFETQYF
TRBJ2-3	TRBV12-3/TRBV12-4	14	CASRPGDGTDTQYF
TRBJ1-1	TRBV28	12	CASSYGDAEAFF
TRBJ1-1	TRBV5-5	14	CASSLNLGDTEAFF
TRBJ1-2	TRBV29-1	13	CSGNTGGGYGYTF
TRBJ2-6	TRBV12-3/TRBV12-4	15	CASSLRDPGANVLTF